One and the same sample provided the 6 T cell receptor beta chains below, sequenced in a study of CD8 T cells in ankylosing spondylitis. Study results and caveats: A TCR beta motif of under ten highly homologous variants seemed to mark ankylosing spondylitis blood.

No cognate antigen is known for these TCRs. TCRdb recomputed calls from the 5' RACE reads with MiXCR, one row per CDR3 protein. The sample lists some 200,000 distinct CDR3 sequences, about 6.7% occurring once. The sequenced material came from blood, either unsorted or a sorted T cell fraction (not recorded which). The receptors originated from a male donor with ankylosing spondylitis.

This clonotype has ten or more counts. The chain combines TRBV7-9 with TRBJ1-1, with 8 positions matching TRBD1. CDR1 SEHNR and CDR2 FQNEAQ come from the germline V gene (reference sequence). The CDR3 loop spans 16 amino acids. V dropped 4 bases and J dropped 1; count of bases not matched to a gene: 8. The CDR3 DNA reads TGTGCCAGCAGCTCTCATCTCACAGGGGGGAACACTGAAGCTTTCTTT. It codes for CASSSHLTGGNTEAFF.

CDR3 sequence: CASSWGQGYEKLFF. The CDR3, as DNA: TGTGCCAGCAGTTGGGGACAGGGATATGAAAAACTGTTTTTT. The genes are TRBV28 and TRBJ1-4; 9 nucleotides align to TRBD1. The CDR3 extends over 14 amino acids. V lost 4 bases to trimming and J lost 6 bases; unmatched junction nucleotides: 3. Germline CDR1 MDHEN, CDR2 SYDVKM.

This clonotype occurred many times. The chain links TRBV10-1 to TRBJ2-3; D is unclear. CDR3 length: 13 amino acids. V lost 3 bases, J lost 2 bases, and 6 bases lay in between. The germline V gene encodes CDR1 WNHNN and CDR2 SYGVQD (reference sequence). The CDR3: CASSDEYTDTQYF. DNA of the CDR3: TGCGCCAGCAGTGATGAGTACACAGATACGCAGTATTTT.

The V gene is TRBV4-1, the J gene TRBJ2-3; no clear D. V lost 2 bases and J lost 0, with 9 bases in between. The CDR3 has 15 residues. Germline values: CDR1 MGHRA, CDR2 YSYEKL. The DNA of the CDR3 is TGCGCCAGCAGCCAAACGGTCGGAAGCACAGATACGCAGTATTTT. This codes for CASSQTVGSTDTQYF.

Many counts were recorded for this clonotype. V and J are TRBV10-3 and TRBJ2-1; unclear D gene. The CDR3 has 15 residues. With 4 bases removed from V and 0 bases from J, the gap between germline ends came to 10 bases. Germline V gives CDR1 ENHRY, CDR2 SYGVKD. CDR3 protein: CAISGLGSSYNEQFF. CDR3 sequence (DNA): TGTGCCATCAGTGGACTGGGAAGCTCCTACAATGAGCAGTTCTTC.

This clonotype was picked up many times. The rearrangement joins TRBV5-6 to TRBJ2-3, with a possible D match to TRBD2 (5 bases). Germline values: CDR1 SGHDT, CDR2 YYEEEE. CDR3 length: 14 amino acids. Trimming took 0 bases from V and 5 from J, leaving 10 bases between them. The CDR3 loop is CASSLVRLQDTQYF. In nucleotides, the CDR3 is TGTGCCAGCAGCTTGGTGCGACTACAAGATACGCAGTATTTT.